This is a list of T cell receptor beta chains from one sample in a study of early T cells in non-severe SARS-CoV-2 infection. One entry per CDR3 protein, called by TCRdb with MiXCR from the 5' RACE reads. The table has 77,000 or so distinct CDR3 sequences, about 14% seen once. Specimen: whole blood, collected at baseline. Every receptor here comes from an adult who was a healthcare worker with PCR-confirmed SARS-CoV-2 infection or an uninfected control (not recorded which). Each CDR3 is given with its conserved first and last residue. A D gene is named only where the DNA matches it firmly. Only some rows state a clone size, as once, few, many or a class for expanded clones.

V	J	size	D	CDR3	DNA
TRBV20-1	TRBJ1-2	NA	NA	CSASPEGSNYGYTF	TGCAGTGCTAGCCCGGAGGGGAGTAACTATGGCTACACCTTC
TRBV18	TRBJ1-1	NA	NA	CASVLTGNTEAFF	TGTGCCAGCGTACTTACGGGGAACACTGAAGCTTTCTTT
TRBV12-1	TRBJ2-7	NA	NA	CASGPAGGPPNEQYF	TGTGCCAGCGGCCCAGCGGGAGGGCCCCCCAACGAGCAGTACTTC
TRBV7-9	TRBJ2-3	NA	NA	CASAGSTDTQYF	TGTGCCAGCGCCGGGAGCACAGATACGCAGTATTTT
TRBV20-1	TRBJ1-5	few	TRBD1	CSALDRVDQPQHF	TGCAGTGCTTTGGACAGGGTCGATCAGCCCCAGCATTTT
TRBV7-6	TRBJ2-1	many	NA	CASSLAVTPVNEQFF	TGTGCCAGCAGCTTAGCGGTGACCCCAGTCAATGAGCAGTTCTTC
TRBV28	TRBJ1-2	many	NA	CASSLHRNYGYTF	TGTGCCAGCAGTTTACACAGAAACTATGGCTACACCTTC
TRBV7-9	TRBJ2-3	few	TRBD1	CASSPRTGGFADTQYF	TGTGCCAGCAGCCCCCGGACAGGGGGGTTCGCAGATACGCAGTATTTT
TRBV4-2	TRBJ2-7	few	NA	CASSQDRIAHSYEQYF	TGTGCCAGCAGCCAAGATCGAATAGCGCACTCCTACGAGCAGTACTTC
TRBV29-1	TRBJ2-1	few	TRBD1	CSVDPKDRARNEQFF	TGCAGCGTTGATCCCAAGGACAGGGCAAGGAATGAGCAGTTCTTC
TRBV5-4	TRBJ2-3	NA	TRBD2	CASSPRTSGLTDTQYF	TGTGCCAGCAGCCCCAGGACTAGCGGGCTCACAGATACGCAGTATTTT
TRBV28	TRBJ1-1	few	NA	CASSFLGGNTEAFF	TGTGCCAGCAGTTTCTTGGGGGGGAACACTGAAGCTTTCTTT
TRBV6-1	TRBJ2-4	many	NA	CASAYSARQNIQYF	TGTGCCAGCGCCTATTCCGCTCGCCAAAACATTCAGTACTTC
TRBV5-1	TRBJ2-1	NA	TRBD2	CASSFGGSVNNEQFF	TGCGCCAGCAGCTTCGGCGGGAGCGTCAACAATGAGCAGTTCTTC
TRBV11-2	TRBJ2-5	NA	NA	CASSPTEDGQETQYF	TGTGCCAGCAGCCCTACGGAGGACGGACAAGAGACCCAGTACTTC
TRBV11-2	TRBJ2-1	NA	NA	CASSLGSLYNEQFF	TGTGCCAGCAGCTTAGGATCTCTCTACAATGAGCAGTTCTTC
TRBV28	TRBJ2-3	NA	NA	CASSSIPQADTQYF	TGTGCCAGCAGTTCCATACCGCAGGCCGATACGCAGTATTTT
TRBV6-6	TRBJ1-1	NA	NA	CASSFGGNTEAFF	TGTGCCAGCAGTTTCGGGGGCAACACTGAAGCTTTCTTT
TRBV15	TRBJ2-7	NA	TRBD1	CATSRTGYREQYF	TGTGCCACCAGCAGGACAGGGTACCGCGAGCAGTACTTC
TRBV20-1	TRBJ2-3	many	NA	CSAPGVGVNTQYF	TGCAGTGCTCCAGGGGTAGGGGTTAATACGCAGTATTTT
TRBV5-1	TRBJ2-3	few	NA	CASSPAGGSTDTQYF	TGCGCCAGCAGCCCGGCTGGGGGGAGCACAGATACGCAGTATTTT
TRBV5-6	TRBJ2-7	NA	NA	CASSFRGSYEQYF	TGTGCCAGCAGCTTTAGGGGGTCCTACGAGCAGTACTTC
TRBV20-1	TRBJ2-4	few	TRBD1	CSARGGTGVNIQYF	TGCAGTGCTAGAGGCGGGACAGGGGTAAACATTCAGTACTTC
TRBV18	TRBJ1-2	many	NA	CASSPPNSAGYTF	TGTGCCAGCTCACCCCCAAATTCTGCCGGCTACACCTTC
TRBV7-8	TRBJ1-2	many	NA	CASSLVTDEDYTF	TGTGCCAGCAGCTTAGTTACAGACGAGGACTACACCTTC
TRBV12-3/TRBV12-4	TRBJ2-3	NA	TRBD2	CASSPPRAGGPTDTQYF	TGTGCCAGCAGTCCCCCCCGTGCGGGAGGACCCACAGATACGCAGTATTTT
TRBV2	TRBJ2-4	many	NA	CASSSGHKIGDIQYF	TGTGCCAGCAGTTCCGGACATAAAATTGGCGACATTCAGTACTTC
TRBV19	TRBJ2-3	NA	NA	CASSINQGSYTDTQYF	TGTGCCAGTAGTATAAACCAGGGATCCTACACAGATACGCAGTATTTT
TRBV7-8	TRBJ2-1	NA	NA	CASSRTGPTYNEQFF	TGTGCCAGCAGTCGGACCGGGCCAACCTACAATGAGCAGTTCTTC
TRBV29-1	TRBJ2-5	once	NA	CSVGLQETQYF	TGCAGCGTTGGACTACAAGAGACCCAGTACTTC
TRBV7-3	TRBJ2-2	many	TRBD1	CASSTGGTGELFF	TGTGCCAGCAGCACAGGGGGAACCGGGGAGCTGTTTTTT
TRBV18	TRBJ2-1	many	NA	CASSLGTDTLNEQFF	TGTGCCAGCTCACTCGGGACGGATACCCTCAATGAGCAGTTCTTC
TRBV14	TRBJ1-1	many	NA	CASSQVAWGRGLNTEAFF	TGTGCCAGCAGCCAAGTGGCCTGGGGACGGGGACTAAACACTGAAGCTTTCTTT
TRBV2	TRBJ1-5	many	TRBD1	CASELGTGDNQPQHF	TGTGCCAGCGAGTTAGGGACAGGGGACAATCAGCCCCAGCATTTT
TRBV24-1	TRBJ2-1	many	NA	CATSAELDEQFF	TGTGCCACCAGTGCTGAGTTGGATGAGCAGTTCTTC
TRBV5-1	TRBJ2-1	few	TRBD1	CASSWGRTGSYNEQFF	TGCGCCAGCAGCTGGGGGCGGACAGGGTCCTACAATGAGCAGTTCTTC
TRBV16	TRBJ1-6	NA	NA	CASSPQGTPDSPLHF	TGTGCCAGCAGCCCCCAGGGCACTCCCGATTCACCCCTCCACTTT
TRBV27	TRBJ2-1	many	NA	CASSLSTGRSYNEQFF	TGTGCCAGCAGTTTGTCGACAGGAAGAAGCTACAATGAGCAGTTCTTC
TRBV24-1	TRBJ2-3	many	NA	CATQHRTDSTDTQYF	TGTGCCACCCAGCACCGGACAGATAGCACAGATACGCAGTATTTT
TRBV7-6	TRBJ2-1	few	NA	CASRAGASLSFYNEQFF	TGTGCCAGCCGAGCGGGCGCTTCCCTTTCATTCTACAATGAGCAGTTCTTC
TRBV7-6	TRBJ1-2	NA	NA	CASSPGADSGDYGYTF	TGTGCCAGCAGCCCCGGGGCGGACTCAGGGGACTATGGCTACACCTTC
TRBV28	TRBJ1-1	few	NA	CASRKRPTEAFF	TGTGCCAGCAGGAAGCGTCCCACTGAAGCTTTCTTT